Below are 18 T cell receptor beta chains sequenced from a single sample in a study of T-cell reconstitution after alpha-beta-depleted transplantation in children. A TCRbeta library incorporating unique molecular identifiers was prepared. TCRdb analysed the PCR reads with MiXCR anew, one entry per CDR3 protein. Of about 600,000 distinct CDR3 sequences listed, about 10% were seen once; the top ten hold less than 5%. The source material was PBMCs from the stem cell graft donor, sampled from the stem cell graft. The receptors stem from a human donor who donated a stem cell graft to a child with acute myeloid leukemia.

The chain combines TRBV7-2 with TRBJ2-7; TRBD1 might be the D (6 bases). The germline V gene has CDR1 SGHTA and CDR2 FQGNSA. V gave up 1 base and J gave up 0 bases, with 13 bases separating them. CDR3 length equals 16 residues. This CDR3 reads CASSLGWDTASYEQYF. The CDR3 DNA sequence: TGTGCCAGCAGCTTAGGATGGGACACCGCCTCCTACGAGCAGTACTTC.

J is TRBJ1-6 and V is TRBV27; D is uncertain. Trimming removed 2 bases at V and 3 bases at J, with 11 bases between. This CDR3 has 16 residues. The germline V gene encodes CDR1 MNHEY and CDR2 SMNVEV (reference sequence). CDR3: CASSLIGFRYNSPLHF. CDR3 sequence (DNA): TGTGCCAGCAGTTTAATTGGGTTCCGCTATAATTCACCCCTCCACTTT.

This clonotype was seen a few times. The rearrangement links TRBV28 to TRBJ2-2; TRBD2 is a possible D gene (6 bases). The V gene lost 7 bases and the J gene lost 2 bases, with 14 bases spanning the gap. Germline CDR1 MDHEN, CDR2 SYDVKM. The CDR3 extends over 15 amino acids. For the CDR3, the DNA is TGTGCCAGCAAAACCGGGACTCTCAACACCGGGGAGCTGTTTTTT. Residues: CASKTGTLNTGELFF.

The J gene is TRBJ1-1, the V gene TRBV4-2; maybe TRBD1 (5 bases). Trimming left V 1 base short and J 12 bases short, with 18 bases between. The CDR3 consists of 14 residues. Germline V gives CDR1 LGHNA, CDR2 YNFKEQ. CDR3 sequence reads: CASSQGGAGSWPFF. For the CDR3, the DNA is TGTGCCAGCAGCCAAGGGGGCGCCGGGTCTTGGCCTTTCTTT.

In this sample, this clonotype turned up many times. This chain links TRBV5-1 with TRBJ2-1; 8 bases are shared with TRBD2. With V trimmed by 3 bases and J by 8 bases, 7 bases remained unmatched. The germline CDR1 and CDR2 sequences are SGHRS and YFSETQ. The CDR3 length is 14 residues. The CDR3 loop reads CASSSSTSEHEQFF. In DNA form, the CDR3 reads TGCGCCAGCAGCTCCTCGACTAGCGAGCATGAGCAGTTCTTC.

This chain links TRBV3-1 with TRBJ2-1; tentative D call: TRBD2 (5 bases). This CDR3 is 11 amino acids long. Per the germline V gene, CDR1 is LGHDT and CDR2 is YNNKEL (reference sequence). V lost 6 bases and J 7 bases, leaving 7 bases between the germline ends. Here the CDR3 DNA reads TGTGCCAGCAGAGGACTGAATGAGCAGTTCTTC. It yields the protein CASRGLNEQFF.

The genes are TRBV4-2 and TRBJ2-1; no clear D gene. The germline V gene encodes CDR1 LGHNA and CDR2 YNFKEQ. With 2 bases removed from V and 10 bases from J, the gap between germline ends came to 9 bases. The CDR3 is 12 amino acids. As DNA, the CDR3 is TGTGCCAGCAGCCAACTGGGATACGAGCAGTTCTTC. It yields the protein CASSQLGYEQFF.

This clonotype was seen only a few times. The rearrangement joins TRBV6-5 to TRBJ1-2, with D hard to call. This CDR3 has 14 residues. The germline V gene encodes CDR1 MNHEY and CDR2 SVGAGI. V gave up 2 bases and J gave up 3 bases, with 10 bases separating them. The CDR3 reads CASSYGRQYYGYTF. The CDR3 bases are TGTGCCAGCAGTTACGGACGGCAGTACTATGGCTACACCTTC.

The rearrangement joins TRBV2 to TRBJ2-1; D call uncertain. Germline values: CDR1 SNHLY, CDR2 FYNNEI. The V end was cut by 7 bases, the J end by 4 bases, with 8 bases between. The CDR3 totals 12 residues. The CDR3 sequence is CASTSAYNEQFF. Here the CDR3 DNA reads TGTGCCAGCACGTCCGCGTACAATGAGCAGTTCTTC.

This clonotype was seen only a few times. The rearrangement links TRBV28 to TRBJ2-7, with D unclear. CDR3 size: 11 residues. V lost 4 bases to trimming and J lost 7 bases, with 8 bases between them. Looked up from germline, CDR1 is MDHEN and CDR2 is SYDVKM. The CDR3 region is CASSSIREQYF. DNA of the CDR3: TGTGCCAGCAGTTCAATCAGGGAGCAGTACTTC.

This clonotype has a count of ten or more. The chain combines TRBV5-1 with TRBJ2-5; 7 bases match TRBD1. This CDR3 is built from 15 residues. The V and J ends lost 1 base and 7 bases, in that order; junction bases with no gene match: 10. Germline V lookup: CDR1 SGHRS, CDR2 YFSETQ. The chain's CDR3 is CASSLHDRVGGTQYF. The DNA for the CDR3 is TGCGCCAGCAGCTTGCACGACAGGGTCGGAGGGACCCAGTACTTC.

Many counts were recorded for this clonotype. This sequence joins TRBV7-2 and TRBJ2-3; D possibly corresponds to TRBD2 (5 bases). Germline lookup yields CDR1 SGHTA and CDR2 FQGNSA. The CDR3 contains 16 residues. Trimming removed 5 bases from V and 0 bases from J, with 15 bases in between. CDR3 region: CASSPPRRTSTDTQYF. Written as DNA, the CDR3 is TGTGCCAGCAGCCCCCCCCGGAGGACTAGCACAGATACGCAGTATTTT.

This clonotype was counted a few times. V gene TRBV9 combines with J gene TRBJ2-7, with D possibly TRBD1 on 5 matching bases. V lost 0 bases, J lost 1 base, and 8 bases lay in between. CDR1 SGDLS and CDR2 YYNGEE come from the germline V gene. The CDR3 runs to 14 residues. CDR3 amino acids: CASSVGRVSYEQYF. The CDR3 DNA is TGTGCCAGCAGCGTAGGCAGGGTTTCCTACGAGCAGTACTTC. Complete variable domain (other parts from reference TRBV9 and TRBJ2-7): DSGVTQTPKHLITATGQRVTLRCSPRSGDLSVYWYQQSLDQGLQFLIQYYNGEERAKGNILERFSAQQFPDLHSELNLSSLELGDSALYFCASSVGRVSYEQYFGPGTRLTVT.

This chain uses TRBV20-1 with TRBJ2-1, with 10 bases identical to TRBD2. Per germline, CDR1 DFQATT and CDR2 SNEGSKA (reference sequence). The CDR3 is 12 amino acids. The DNA for the CDR3 is TGCAACAGCGGGAGGGGGGCGGATGAGCAGTTCTTC. Protein product: CNSGRGADEQFF.

This clonotype appeared many times. The rearrangement joins TRBV29-1 to TRBJ2-1, with TRBD1 matching 7 bases. The J segment lost 2 bases and the V segment lost 2 bases, leaving 6 bases of the junction unmatched. The CDR3 runs to 15 residues. Germline V gene sequence: CDR1 SQVTM, CDR2 ANQGSEA. The CDR3 protein is CSVEKRGRPYNEQFF. The CDR3 DNA follows: TGCAGCGTTGAAAAAAGGGGGCGACCCTACAATGAGCAGTTCTTC.

This clonotype was picked up a small number of times. This sequence joins TRBV5-6 and TRBJ2-3; D unclear. Trimming cost V 0 bases and J 2 bases, with 13 bases left between them. CDR3 length: 16 residues. Germline-derived CDR1 and CDR2 are SGHDT and YYEEEE. The chain's CDR3 is CASSLDSLTHTDTQYF. The CDR3 region has the DNA TGTGCCAGCAGCTTGGATAGCTTAACCCACACAGATACGCAGTATTTT.

This clonotype was observed a few times. V is TRBV2 and J is TRBJ2-3; maybe TRBD2 (5 bases). V was pared by 2 bases and J by 4 bases, with 19 bases between. Germline V CDR1 and CDR2: SNHLY, FYNNEI. This CDR3 has 17 residues. Here the CDR3 reads CASSESWTGNLADTQYF. The CDR3 DNA reads as TGTGCCAGCAGTGAAAGTTGGACGGGGAACCTCGCAGATACGCAGTATTTT. Supplemented by reference TRBV2 and TRBJ2-3, the full variable domain reads EPEVTQTPSHQVTQMGQEVILRCVPISNHLYFYWYRQILGQKVEFLVSFYNNEISEKSEIFDDQFSVERPDGSNFTLKIRSTKLEDSAMYFCASSESWTGNLADTQYFGPGTRLTVL.

This clonotype turned up a few times. J is TRBJ2-7 and V is TRBV29-1; D not resolved. Germline CDR1 reads SQVTM; CDR2 reads ANQGSEA. The CDR3 is 14 amino acids. V lost 0 bases, J lost 0 bases, and 9 bases lay in between. CDR3 nucleotides: TGCAGCGTTGAAGACCGGGCAGTCTCCTACGAGCAGTACTTC. Its translation: CSVEDRAVSYEQYF.